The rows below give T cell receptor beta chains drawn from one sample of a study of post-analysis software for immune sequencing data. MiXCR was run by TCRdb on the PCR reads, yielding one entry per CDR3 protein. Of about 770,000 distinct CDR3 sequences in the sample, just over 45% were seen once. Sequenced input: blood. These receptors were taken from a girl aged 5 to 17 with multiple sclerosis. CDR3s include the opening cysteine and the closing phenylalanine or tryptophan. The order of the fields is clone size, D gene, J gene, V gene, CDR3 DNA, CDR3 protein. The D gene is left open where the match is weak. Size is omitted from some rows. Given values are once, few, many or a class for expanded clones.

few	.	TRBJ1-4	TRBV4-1	TGCGCCAGCAGCCAAGCGCCCCGACAGGTCTTGGGATTCACCGATAATGAAAAACTGTTTTTT	CASSQAPRQVLGFTDNEKLFF
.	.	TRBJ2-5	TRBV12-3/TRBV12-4	TGTGCCAGCAGACTTACCCAGGGCACCCAGTACTTC	CASRLTQGTQYF
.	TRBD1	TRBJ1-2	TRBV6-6	TGTGCCAGCAGTTATCTTACCGGGACAGGGGGCGGCTACACCTTC	CASSYLTGTGGGYTF
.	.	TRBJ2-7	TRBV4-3	TGCGCCAGCAGCCCCAACGGAGGCCCCTACGAGCAGTACTTC	CASSPNGGPYEQYF
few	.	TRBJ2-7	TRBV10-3	TGTGCCATCAGTGAGTCCTTAGCGGTCTACGAGCAGTACTTC	CAISESLAVYEQYF
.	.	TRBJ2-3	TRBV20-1	TGCAGGGCTAGAGTTAGGACAGATACGCAGTATTTT	CRARVRTDTQYF
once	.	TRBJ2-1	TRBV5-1	TGCGCCAGCAGCTTCGGGACATTGGGCAATGAGCAGTTCTTC	CASSFGTLGNEQFF
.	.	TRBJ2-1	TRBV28	TGTGCCGCCAGTGGGATCGAGCAGTTCTTC	CAASGIEQFF
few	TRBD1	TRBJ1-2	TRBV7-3	TGTGCCAGGGGGGACAGGCCGAACTATGGCTACACCTTC	CARGDRPNYGYTF
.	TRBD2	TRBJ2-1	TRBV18	TGTGCCAGCTCACCACTCGCGGGACTAGTGATTAATGAGCAGTTCTTC	CASSPLAGLVINEQFF
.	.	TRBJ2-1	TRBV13	TGCGCCAGCAGCTTCATCCCCCGGGACACCGGGATTGAGCAGTTCTTC	CASSFIPRDTGIEQFF
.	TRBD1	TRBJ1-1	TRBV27	TGTGCCAGCAGTCCGAGCCCGGGACAGGTAGGCGGCGGGAACACTGAAGCTTTCTTT	CASSPSPGQVGGGNTEAFF
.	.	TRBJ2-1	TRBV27	TGTGCCAGCAGTTTATCTGGGCAGGCCTTATACAATGAGCAGTTCTTC	CASSLSGQALYNEQFF
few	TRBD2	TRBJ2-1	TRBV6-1	TGTGCCAGCAACTTGGGACTAGCGGGAGATGAGCAGTTCTTC	CASNLGLAGDEQFF
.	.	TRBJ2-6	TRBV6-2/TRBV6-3	TGTGCCAGCAGTTGGAGGGATATTTTTGGGGCCAACGTCCTGACTTTC	CASSWRDIFGANVLTF
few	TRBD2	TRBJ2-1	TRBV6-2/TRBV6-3	TGTGCCAGCAGATTCGACGGGCTAGCGGGAGGGGTCCAGTTCTTC	CASRFDGLAGGVQFF
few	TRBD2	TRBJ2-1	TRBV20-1	TGCAGTGCTGGGGCCCGACTAGCGGGCTCCTACAATGAGCAGTTCTTC	CSAGARLAGSYNEQFF
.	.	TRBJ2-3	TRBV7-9	TGTGCCAGCAGCTTACCAGCGGCTAACACAGATACGCAGTATTTT	CASSLPAANTDTQYF
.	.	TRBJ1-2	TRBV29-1	TGCAGCGTTGAAGAGGGCCCGTACTATGGCTACACCTTC	CSVEEGPYYGYTF
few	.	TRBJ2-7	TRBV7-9	TGTGCCAGCAGCTTAAAAGGGGTGTCCTACGAGCAGTACTTC	CASSLKGVSYEQYF
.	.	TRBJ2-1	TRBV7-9	TGTGCCAGCAGCTTAGGGAGGGTAGCGCACAATGAGCAGTTCTTC	CASSLGRVAHNEQFF
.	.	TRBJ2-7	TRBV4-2	TGTGCCAGCAGCCCGGGGGGCAGGAGCTCCTACGAGCAGTACTTC	CASSPGGRSSYEQYF
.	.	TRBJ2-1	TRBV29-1	TGCAGCGTTGACGCCAGGGGAGGATACAATGAGCAGTTCTTC	CSVDARGGYNEQFF
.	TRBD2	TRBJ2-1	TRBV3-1	TGTGCCAGCAGCCTAGGGACTAGGCACAATGAGCAGTTCTTC	CASSLGTRHNEQFF
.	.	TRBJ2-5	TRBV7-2	TGTGCCAGCAGCTTTTGGGAAGAGACCCAGTACTTC	CASSFWEETQYF
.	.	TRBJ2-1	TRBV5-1	TGCGCCAGCAGCCGACGGACGGGGACCGATGAGCAGTTCTTC	CASSRRTGTDEQFF
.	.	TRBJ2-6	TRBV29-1	TGCAGCGTTGGTCGGGGCGCTGGGGCCAACGTCCTGACTTTC	CSVGRGAGANVLTF
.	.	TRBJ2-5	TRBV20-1	TGCAGTGCTAGGCTCTTGGGCCCGGAGATGACCCAGTACTTC	CSARLLGPEMTQYF
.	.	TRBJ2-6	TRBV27	TGTGCCAGCAGAATGGGACGCGGGGCCAACGTCCTGACTTTC	CASRMGRGANVLTF
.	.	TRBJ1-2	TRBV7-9	TGTGCCAGCAGCTTCGGGCCGTCATACTATGGCTACACCTTC	CASSFGPSYYGYTF
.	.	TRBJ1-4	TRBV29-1	TGCAGCGCTATGGACAGCCCATTTAATGAAAAACTGTTTTTT	CSAMDSPFNEKLFF
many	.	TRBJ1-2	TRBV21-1	TGTGCCAGCAGCAAAGTGAGGCTGAACTATGGCTACACCTTC	CASSKVRLNYGYTF
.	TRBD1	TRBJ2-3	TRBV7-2	TGTGCCAGCAGCTGGGACAGGGTCAGCCCCACAGATACGCAGTATTTT	CASSWDRVSPTDTQYF
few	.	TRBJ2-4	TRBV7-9	TGTGCCAGCAGCCTGGGACTTAAAAACATTCAGTACTTC	CASSLGLKNIQYF
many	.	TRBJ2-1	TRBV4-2	TGTGCCAGCAGCCAAGATCTATCGGGGGACAGCTCCTACAATGAGCAGTTCTTC	CASSQDLSGDSSYNEQFF
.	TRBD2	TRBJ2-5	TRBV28	TGTGCCAGCAGTTTACCCCTAATAGCGGGGGAGACCCAGTACTTC	CASSLPLIAGETQYF
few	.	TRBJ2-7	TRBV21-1	TGTGCCAGCAGCAATCCCGGGACTAGCGGGAGAGCCGAGCAGTACTTC	CASSNPGTSGRAEQYF
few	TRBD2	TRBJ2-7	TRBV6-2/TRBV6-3	TGTGCCAGCAGTACTAGCGGGAGAGGGGCTAGCTCCTACGAGCAGTACTTC	CASSTSGRGASSYEQYF
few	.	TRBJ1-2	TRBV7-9	TGTGCCAGCAGCTCAGGGACATTTGCTGACTATGGCTACACCTTC	CASSSGTFADYGYTF
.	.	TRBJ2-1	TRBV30	TGTGCCTGGAGTGTACATGAGCAGTTCTTC	CAWSVHEQFF
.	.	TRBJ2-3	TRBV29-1	TGCAGCGTTGAGGGGCAGACTAGCACAGATACGCAGTATTTT	CSVEGQTSTDTQYF
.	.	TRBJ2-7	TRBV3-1	TGTGCCAGCAGCCAAGAGGAGGGGGCGGGCTACGAGCAGTACTTC	CASSQEEGAGYEQYF
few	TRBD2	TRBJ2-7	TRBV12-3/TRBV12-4	TGTGCCAGCAGTTTAAACCGACGAGGACTAGCGCCCGCAGTTGAGACCTACGAGCAGTACTTC	CASSLNRRGLAPAVETYEQYF
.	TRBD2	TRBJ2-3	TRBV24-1	TGTGCCACGGCCGCCCCTGCGGGAGTAAAGACAGATACGCAGTATTTT	CATAAPAGVKTDTQYF
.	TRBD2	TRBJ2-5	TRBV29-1	TGCAGCGTTGTGATGACTAGCGGGAGAGGGTGGGAGACCCAGTACTTC	CSVVMTSGRGWETQYF
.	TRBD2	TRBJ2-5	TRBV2	TGTGCCAGCAGTGATCCCTCACTAGCGGGGGGGAGGGAGACCCAGTACTTC	CASSDPSLAGGRETQYF
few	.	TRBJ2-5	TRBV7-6	TGTGCCAGCAGCTTAAAGCTTCGGGAGACCCAGTACTTC	CASSLKLRETQYF
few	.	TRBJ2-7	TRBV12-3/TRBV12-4	TGTGCCAGCAGTCCCACTGACAGCTCCTACGAGCAGTACTTC	CASSPTDSSYEQYF
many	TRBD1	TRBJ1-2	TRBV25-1	TGTGCCAGCACTTCAGGGGGCGGCTATGGCTACACCTTC	CASTSGGGYGYTF
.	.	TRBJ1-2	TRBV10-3	TGTGCCATCGGCAGGGGCTTTAGTAGAGGCTACACCTTC	CAIGRGFSRGYTF
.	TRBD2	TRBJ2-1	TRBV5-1	TGCGCCAGCAGCCTGCCTTTAGGGACTAGCGGGCTTTACAATGAGCAGTTCTTC	CASSLPLGTSGLYNEQFF